Listed below are T cell receptor beta chains from one sample, sequenced in a study of T cells in Graves' hyperthyroidism and ophthalmopathy. Via MiXCR, TCRdb re-called the multiplex PCR reads, giving one row per CDR3 protein. This repertoire shows about 740,000 distinct CDR3 sequences, 14% found once; its top ten account for roughly 10%. Sample: blood. Receptor source: a woman between 18 and 30 years old with Graves' hyperthyroidism. The CDR3 runs from the conserved cysteine through the conserved F or W. Each record gives: V gene, J gene, D gene, clone size, CDR3 protein, CDR3 DNA. D genes are given only for firm matches. Clone size, where shown, is once, few, many, or a class for clones that have expanded.

>TRBV30|TRBJ2-7|-|many
CAWEDTSYEQYF
TGTGCCTGGGAGGACACCTCCTACGAGCAGTACTTC
>TRBV20-1|TRBJ1-6|-|many
CSATRDENSPLHF
TGCAGTGCTACCCGGGACGAAAATTCACCCCTCCACTTT
>TRBV6-5|TRBJ1-5|TRBD1|few
CASSYSGQGAPSRVAQHF
TGTGCCAGCAGTTACTCGGGGCAGGGGGCGCCCTCTAGGGTGGCCCAGCATTTT
>TRBV28|TRBJ2-3|TRBD2|many
CASNQLAGRLGTQYF
TGTGCCAGCAACCAACTAGCGGGCAGGCTGGGTACGCAGTATTTT
>TRBV10-3|TRBJ2-5|-|many
CAISDLGQQETQYF
TGTGCCATCAGTGACTTGGGTCAACAAGAGACCCAGTACTTC
>TRBV6-2/TRBV6-3|TRBJ2-5|-|many
CATLKVTGVQETQYF
TGTGCCACCCTGAAAGTTACAGGTGTCCAAGAGACCCAGTACTTC
>TRBV3-1|TRBJ2-7|TRBD2|many
CASSLGTSGRSEQYF
TGTGCCAGCAGCCTGGGGACTAGCGGGAGGTCCGAGCAGTACTTC
>TRBV28|TRBJ1-5|TRBD1|-
CASSPTGVVNQPQHF
TGTGCCAGCAGTCCGACAGGGGTAGTCAATCAGCCCCAGCATTTT
>TRBV30|TRBJ1-6|-|many
CAWLPYLSSPLHF
TGTGCCTGGTTGCCGTATCTTAGTTCACCCCTCCACTTT
>TRBV10-3|TRBJ2-7|-|-
CASGSSCEQYF
TGTGCCAGCGGCAGCTCCTGCGAGCAGTACTTC
>TRBV20-1|TRBJ2-1|-|-
CSASWVTDNEQFF
TGCAGTGCTAGTTGGGTGACTGACAATGAGCAGTTCTTC
>TRBV24-1|TRBJ2-5|-|-
CATSDNTGFQETQYF
TGTGCCACCAGTGATAATACAGGGTTTCAAGAGACCCAGTACTTC
>TRBV27|TRBJ2-1|-|many
CASSLAPLGYNEQFF
TGTGCCAGCAGTTTGGCCCCGTTGGGTTACAATGAGCAGTTCTTC
>TRBV4-1|TRBJ2-7|-|many
CASSQEPGSAYEQYF
TGCGCCAGCAGCCAAGAACCCGGGAGCGCCTACGAGCAGTACTTC
>TRBV5-8|TRBJ2-4|-|once
CASSLEEGAKNIQYF
TGTGCCAGCAGCTTGGAGGAGGGAGCCAAAAACATTCAGTACTTC
>TRBV20-1|TRBJ1-1|-|-
CSARSWLVRGAFF
TGCAGTGCTAGAAGTTGGTTGGTCCGGGGCGCTTTCTTT
>TRBV3-1|TRBJ2-3|-|-
CASSQERPLKQYF
TGTGCCAGCAGCCAAGAAAGACCCCTTAAGCAGTATTTT
>TRBV11-2|TRBJ1-2|-|many
CASSQGWDYDYTF
TGTGCCAGCAGCCAAGGTTGGGACTATGACTACACCTTC
>TRBV7-2|TRBJ2-5|-|-
CASSPLQGTQYF
TGTGCCAGCAGCCCTCTACAGGGCACCCAGTACTTC
>TRBV20-1|TRBJ2-5|TRBD2|-
CSARDRASGRYQETQYF
TGCAGTGCTAGAGATAGGGCTAGCGGGAGGTACCAAGAGACCCAGTACTTC
>TRBV6-1|TRBJ2-7|TRBD1|-
CASRTTGDYEQYF
TGTGCCAGCAGGACGACAGGGGACTACGAGCAGTACTTC
>TRBV4-1|TRBJ2-5|TRBD2|-
CASSHLGLAGVLETQYF
TGCGCCAGCAGCCATCTGGGACTAGCGGGAGTTCTAGAGACCCAGTACTTC
>TRBV30|TRBJ1-5|-|-
CAWSSGQNNQPQHF
TGTGCCTGGAGTTCCGGACAAAACAATCAGCCCCAGCATTTT
>TRBV30|TRBJ2-7|TRBD2|many
CACDFGLVLKPHEQYF
TGTGCCTGTGATTTCGGACTAGTTTTGAAGCCTCACGAGCAGTACTTC
>TRBV7-8|TRBJ1-2|-|-
CASSARTALGYGYTF
TGTGCCAGCAGCGCACGGACGGCTCTCGGCTATGGCTACACCTTC
>TRBV7-9|TRBJ2-1|TRBD1|few
CASSLPPRGSSYNEQFF
TGTGCCAGCAGCTTACCCCCCAGGGGGAGCTCCTACAATGAGCAGTTCTTC
>TRBV27|TRBJ2-7|-|many
CASRGRNEQYF
TGTGCCAGCAGAGGCCGGAACGAGCAGTACTTC
>TRBV4-1|TRBJ1-4|TRBD1|-
CASSHRDRVPHQVNEKLFF
TGCGCCAGCAGCCACCGAGACAGGGTACCACATCAAGTTAATGAAAAACTGTTTTTT